The 19 T cell receptor beta chains presented below share a single source sample, sequenced in a study of PD-L1 blockade in urothelial cancer. The method was immunoSEQ multiplex PCR; TCRdb's version includes in-frame clones alone and lacks a portion of them. The table includes approximately 94,000 clones, around 87% detected once. Time point here: pretreatment peripheral blood. Sequenced here: PBMCs, sampled around atezolizumab (anti-PD-L1) treatment. The origin of the receptors is a man aged 55 to 70 with urothelial cancer.

This clone turned up a few times. The rearrangement links TRBV19 to TRBJ1-5, with D perhaps matching TRBD1 (6 bases). V was trimmed by 5 bases and J by 0 bases, leaving 14 bases between them. Germline V CDR1 and CDR2: LNHDA, SQIVND (reference sequence). The CDR3 has 16 residues. CDR3 protein: CASSAGQLYSNQPQHF. CDR3 nucleotides: TGTGCCAGTAGTGCAGGACAGTTGTATAGCAATCAGCCCCAGCATTTT.

The rearrangement links TRBV27 to TRBJ1-1, with D maybe TRBD1 (5 bases). V was clipped by 8 bases and J by 4 bases, with 14 bases between them. Germline V gene data show CDR1 as MNHEY and CDR2 as SMNVEV (reference sequence). CDR3 length equals 13 residues. The CDR3 DNA reads as TGTGCCAGCGGTCTTGGGGCGAGCACTGAAGCTTTCTTT. This codes for CASGLGASTEAFF.

This clone was found once. The chain uses TRBV2 and TRBJ2-2; weak D call: TRBD2 (5 bases). The CDR3 has 13 residues. V was shortened by 6 bases and J by 2 bases, with 7 bases between the two germline ends. The V gene's germline CDR1 is SNHLY and CDR2 FYNNEI. DNA for the CDR3: TGTGCCAGCAGCGGACTCAACACCGGGGAGCTGTTTTTT. Translating it yields CASSGLNTGELFF.

The CDR3 here is CASSARGSSYEQYF. In DNA, the CDR3 is TGTGCCAGTAGTGCCAGGGGTAGCTCCTACGAGCAGTACTTC. The chain joins TRBV19 to TRBJ2-7, with D perhaps TRBD1 (6 bases). This CDR3 region has 14 residues. CDR1 is LNHDA, CDR2 SQIVND, per germline (reference sequence). The V gene lost 5 bases and the J gene lost 0 bases, with 11 bases spanning the gap.

The chain has TRBV6-5 and TRBJ2-7, with 7 bases lining up with TRBD2. The trim removed 5 bases at V and 4 bases at J, leaving 8 bases unmatched. The CDR3 runs to 14 residues. Germline V gene sequence: CDR1 MNHEY, CDR2 SVGAGI. DNA for the CDR3: TGTGCCAGCAGTGATTCTAGCGGAGGATACGAGCAGTACTTC. Translating gives CASSDSSGGYEQYF.

There are a few counts of this clone. The V call is TRBV27, the J call TRBJ1-6; the match to TRBD1 covers 10 bases. CDR3 size: 16 residues. Per germline, CDR1 MNHEY and CDR2 SMNVEV (reference sequence). V dropped 1 base and J dropped 7; count of bases not matched to a gene: 4. CDR3: CASSLYGQGGNSPLHF. The CDR3, as DNA: TGTGCCAGCAGTTTATATGGACAGGGGGGAAATTCACCCCTCCACTTT.

CDR3 sequence (DNA): TGTGCCAGCAGTCCCCCGACTAGCGGGAGGACAGATACGCAGTATTTT. Its translation: CASSPPTSGRTDTQYF. The chain uses TRBV28 and TRBJ2-3; 13 bases match TRBD2. Per germline, CDR1 MDHEN and CDR2 SYDVKM. CDR3 length equals 16 residues. V gave up 5 bases and J gave up 3 bases; unmatched junction bases: 5.

This clone was seen a few times. CDR3 sequence reads: CASSLSRGQFYEQYF. The CDR3 coding sequence is TGTGCCAGCAGTTTATCGAGGGGACAGTTCTACGAGCAGTACTTC. The chain couples TRBV27 to TRBJ2-7; 7 bases are shared with TRBD1. The CDR3 has 15 residues. After removal of 0 bases from V and 3 bases from J, the junction contained 5 bases not matched to a gene. The V gene's germline CDR1 is MNHEY and CDR2 SMNVEV (reference sequence).

V gene TRBV2 combines with J gene TRBJ2-4; D unclear. V shed 4 bases and J shed 0 bases, with 13 bases lying between them. The germline gives CDR1 SNHLY, CDR2 FYNNEI. The CDR3 has 16 amino acids. The DNA of the CDR3 is TGTGCCAGCAGTGCCGGCCTAGTCCTAGCCAAAAACATTCAGTACTTC. Translating gives CASSAGLVLAKNIQYF.

The J gene is TRBJ1-2, the V gene TRBV6-6; 8 bases fit TRBD1. V was pared by 2 bases and J by 8 bases, with 10 bases of the junction left unmatched. This CDR3 has 15 amino acids. Germline CDR1 MNHNY, CDR2 SVGAGI (reference sequence). The CDR3 bases are TGTGCCAGCAGTTACCAAACGACAGGGGAGGCGGGCTACACCTTC. It specifies CASSYQTTGEAGYTF.

This chain joins TRBV11-2 and TRBJ2-3; 10 bases line up with TRBD2. V lost 5 bases and J lost 5; bases outside the gene matches: 4. Per germline, CDR1 SGHAT and CDR2 FQNNGV. The CDR3 is made up of 14 amino acids. The DNA of the CDR3 is TGTGCCAGCAGCCTTTGGACTAGCGGAGATACGCAGTATTTT. Its translation is CASSLWTSGDTQYF.

The CDR3 loop is CASSLVLAGGYNEQFF. The CDR3 DNA follows: TGCGCCAGCAGCTTGGTTTTGGCGGGGGGGTACAATGAGCAGTTCTTC. The chain employs TRBV5-1 and TRBJ2-1, with 9 bases lining up with TRBD2. Germline CDR1 reads SGHRS; CDR2 reads YFSETQ. J gave up 4 bases and V 0 bases, and 5 bases lay outside the gene matches. This CDR3 has 16 amino acids.

The V and J genes are TRBV5-1 and TRBJ2-1; TRBD2 matches 9 bases. Germline CDR1 is SGHRS and CDR2 is YFSETQ. The J segment lost 6 bases and the V segment lost 4 bases, leaving 8 bases of the junction unmatched. The CDR3 is made up of 15 amino acids. The CDR3 bases are TGCGCCAGCAGCCCCCGGGTAGCGGGGGTCAATGAGCAGTTCTTC. Protein product: CASSPRVAGVNEQFF.

The genes are TRBV7-2 and TRBJ1-6; no clear D. Germline values: CDR1 SGHTA, CDR2 FQGNSA. Trimming stripped 1 base from V and 8 bases from J, with 9 bases between. The CDR3 totals 14 residues. Here the CDR3 reads CASSLGGADSPLHF. The CDR3, as DNA: TGTGCCAGCAGCTTAGGGGGAGCAGATTCACCCCTCCACTTT.

V is TRBV11-2 and J is TRBJ2-5, with 8 bases aligning to TRBD2. J gave up 5 bases and V 1 base, and 9 bases lay outside the gene matches. There are 16 residues in the CDR3. In germline, CDR1 is SGHAT, CDR2 FQNNGV. The CDR3 sequence is CASSLVPASGGETQYF. CDR3 nucleotides: TGTGCCAGCAGCTTAGTTCCCGCCTCGGGGGGGGAGACCCAGTACTTC.

The rearrangement joins TRBV4-2 to TRBJ1-4, with D perhaps matching TRBD1 (6 bases). There are 16 residues in the CDR3. Germline V gene sequence: CDR1 LGHNA, CDR2 YNFKEQ. V was clipped by 2 bases and J by 5 bases, with 15 bases between them. The CDR3, as DNA: TGTGCCAGCAGCCAACCACCCGGGACACCCAATGAAAAACTGTTTTTT. It specifies CASSQPPGTPNEKLFF.

For the CDR3, the DNA is TGTGCCAGCAGCTTAACAGGTGTCTACGAGCAGTACTTC. Translated, it gives CASSLTGVYEQYF. The V call is TRBV11-2, the J call TRBJ2-7, with a tentative D call TRBD1 (5 bases). Germline CDR1 SGHAT, CDR2 FQNNGV. V was cut by 2 bases and J by 3 bases, with 8 bases left in between. The CDR3 extends over 13 amino acids.

This clone was observed a single time. This CDR3 reads CASSLAGTEAFF. CDR3 DNA sequence: TGTGCCAGCAGCTTGGCGGGTACTGAAGCTTTCTTT. V and J are TRBV11-1 and TRBJ1-1; D gene unclear. Germline CDR1 SGHAT, CDR2 FQDESV (reference sequence). Trimming left V 3 bases short and J 5 bases short, with 7 bases between. CDR3 size: 12 residues.

The chain recombines TRBV28 with TRBJ2-7; TRBD1 matches at 7 bases. The CDR3 totals 15 residues. Germline assignment: CDR1 MDHEN and CDR2 SYDVKM. V lost 7 bases to trimming and J lost 2 bases; unmatched junction nucleotides: 11. CDR3 protein: CASIRGQAQPYEQYF. The CDR3 nucleotides are TGTGCCAGCATACGCGGACAGGCCCAACCCTACGAGCAGTACTTC.